The table lists the clone carrying this TCR beta chain with a count of one. Antigen specificity is unknown. The CDR3 runs to 14 residues. V was clipped by 3 bases and J by 0 bases, with 6 bases between them. The V gene's germline CDR1 is SNHLY and CDR2 FYNNEI. Amplification yielded TCR beta CDR3 regions, with RNA transcripts as the source. The TCR CDR3 first-round RT-PCR relied on the HTBI primer set. MiXCR, applied by TCRdb to the multiplex PCR reads, yields one record per CDR3 protein. This table has around 600,000 distinct CDR3 sequences, more than 14% appearing once. The sample belongs to a study of T cells in Graves' hyperthyroidism and ophthalmopathy. Study-wide points: Blood samples included most of the expanded thyroid clonotypes exceeding 0.001.

Sequencing was done on a sample of blood. The sequence came from a woman aged 45-60 years with Graves' ophthalmopathy. The chain joins TRBV2 to TRBJ1-3; no clear D. The CDR3 sequence is CASSESSSGNTIYF. CDR3 sequence (DNA): TGTGCCAGCAGTGAGAGTAGCTCTGGAAACACCATATATTTT.